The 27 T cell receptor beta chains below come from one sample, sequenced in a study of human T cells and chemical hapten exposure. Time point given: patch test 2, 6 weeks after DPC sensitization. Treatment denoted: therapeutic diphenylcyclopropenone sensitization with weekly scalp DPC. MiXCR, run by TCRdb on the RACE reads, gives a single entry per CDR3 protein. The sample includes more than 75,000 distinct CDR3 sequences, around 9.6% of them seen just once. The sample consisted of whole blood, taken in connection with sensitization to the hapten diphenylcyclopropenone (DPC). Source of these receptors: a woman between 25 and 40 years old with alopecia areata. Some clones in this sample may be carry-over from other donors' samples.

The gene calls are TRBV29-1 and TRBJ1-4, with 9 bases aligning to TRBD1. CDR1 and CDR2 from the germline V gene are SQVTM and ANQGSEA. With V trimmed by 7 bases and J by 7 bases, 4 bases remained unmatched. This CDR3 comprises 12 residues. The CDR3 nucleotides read TGCAGCGCGACAGGGGGGGGTGAAAAACTGTTTTTT. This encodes CSATGGGEKLFF.

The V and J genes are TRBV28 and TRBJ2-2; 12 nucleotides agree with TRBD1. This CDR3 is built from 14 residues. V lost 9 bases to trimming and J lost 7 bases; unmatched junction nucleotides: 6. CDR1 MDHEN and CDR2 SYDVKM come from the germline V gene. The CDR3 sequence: CASGTGGAGGELFF. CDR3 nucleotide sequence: TGTGCCAGTGGGACAGGGGGCGCTGGCGGGGAGCTGTTTTTT.

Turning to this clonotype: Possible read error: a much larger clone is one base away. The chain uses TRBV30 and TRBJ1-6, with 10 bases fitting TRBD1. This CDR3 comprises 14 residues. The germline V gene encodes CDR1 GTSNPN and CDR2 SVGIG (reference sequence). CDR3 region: CAWSSGQGISPPHF. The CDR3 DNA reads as TGTGCCTGGAGTTCGGGACAGGGGATTTCACCCCCCCACTTT.

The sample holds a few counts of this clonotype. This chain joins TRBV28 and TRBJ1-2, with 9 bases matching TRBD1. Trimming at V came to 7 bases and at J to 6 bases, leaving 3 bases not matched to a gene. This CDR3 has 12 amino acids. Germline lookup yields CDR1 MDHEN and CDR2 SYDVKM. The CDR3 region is CASNTGGNGYTF. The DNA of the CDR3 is TGTGCCAGCAATACAGGGGGCAATGGCTACACCTTC.

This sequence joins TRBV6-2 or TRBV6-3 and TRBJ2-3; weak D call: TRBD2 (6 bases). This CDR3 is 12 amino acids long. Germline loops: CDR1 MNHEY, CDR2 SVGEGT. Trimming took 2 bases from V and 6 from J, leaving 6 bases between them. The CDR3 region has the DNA TGTGCCAGCAGTTACCGGGGGGATACGCAGTATTTT. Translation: CASSYRGDTQYF.

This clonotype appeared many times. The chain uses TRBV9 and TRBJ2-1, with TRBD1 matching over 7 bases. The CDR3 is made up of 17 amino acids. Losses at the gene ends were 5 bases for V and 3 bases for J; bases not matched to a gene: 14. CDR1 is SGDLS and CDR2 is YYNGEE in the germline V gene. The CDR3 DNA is TGTGCCAGCAGTGGTAGCCCCGAGGGGGCTTTCTACAATGAGCAGTTCTTC. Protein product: CASSGSPEGAFYNEQFF.

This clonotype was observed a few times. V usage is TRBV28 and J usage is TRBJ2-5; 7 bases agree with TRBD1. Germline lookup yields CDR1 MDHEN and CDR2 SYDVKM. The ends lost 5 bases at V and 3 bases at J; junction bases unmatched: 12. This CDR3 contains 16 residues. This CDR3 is CASSTPKTGRKETQYF. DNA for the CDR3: TGTGCCAGCAGTACGCCAAAGACAGGGAGAAAAGAGACCCAGTACTTC.

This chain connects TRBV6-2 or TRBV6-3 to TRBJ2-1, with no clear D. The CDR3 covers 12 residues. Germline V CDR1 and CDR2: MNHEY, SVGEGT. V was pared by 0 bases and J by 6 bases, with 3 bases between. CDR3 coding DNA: TGTGCCAGCAGTTACTCGGGCAATGAGCAGTTCTTC. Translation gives CASSYSGNEQFF.

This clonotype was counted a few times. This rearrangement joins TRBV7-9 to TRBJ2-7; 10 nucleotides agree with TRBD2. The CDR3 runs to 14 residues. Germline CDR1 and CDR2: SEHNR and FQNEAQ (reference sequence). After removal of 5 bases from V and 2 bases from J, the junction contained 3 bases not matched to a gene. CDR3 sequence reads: CASSVSGRAYEQYF. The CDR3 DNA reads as TGTGCCAGCAGCGTGAGCGGGAGGGCCTACGAGCAGTACTTC.

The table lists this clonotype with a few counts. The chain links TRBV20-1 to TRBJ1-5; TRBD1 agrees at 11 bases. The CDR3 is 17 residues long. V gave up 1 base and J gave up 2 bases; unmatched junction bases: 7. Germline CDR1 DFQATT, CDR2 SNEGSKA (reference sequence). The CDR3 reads CSARGGQGVRGNQPQHF. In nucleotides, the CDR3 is TGCAGTGCTAGAGGGGGACAGGGGGTCAGAGGCAATCAGCCCCAGCATTTT.

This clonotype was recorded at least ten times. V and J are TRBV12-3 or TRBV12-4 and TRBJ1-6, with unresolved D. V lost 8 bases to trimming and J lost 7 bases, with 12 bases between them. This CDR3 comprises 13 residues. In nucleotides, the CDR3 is TGTGCCAGCTCTGTGGATGAGAATTCACCCCTCCACTTT. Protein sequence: CASSVDENSPLHF.

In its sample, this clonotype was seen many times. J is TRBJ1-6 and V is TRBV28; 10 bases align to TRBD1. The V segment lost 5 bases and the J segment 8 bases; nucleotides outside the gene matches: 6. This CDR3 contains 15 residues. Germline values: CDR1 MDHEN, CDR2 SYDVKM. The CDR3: CASSPTTGGYSPLHF. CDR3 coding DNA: TGTGCCAGCAGTCCAACGACAGGGGGCTATTCACCCCTCCACTTT.

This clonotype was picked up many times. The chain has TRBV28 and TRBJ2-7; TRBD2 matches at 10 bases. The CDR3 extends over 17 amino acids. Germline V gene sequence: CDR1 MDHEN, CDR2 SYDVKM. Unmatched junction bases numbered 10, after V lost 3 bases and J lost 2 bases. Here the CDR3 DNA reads TGTGCCAGCAGTTTCGCACTAGCGGGACCACCCCCCTACGAGCAGTACTTC. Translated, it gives CASSFALAGPPPYEQYF.

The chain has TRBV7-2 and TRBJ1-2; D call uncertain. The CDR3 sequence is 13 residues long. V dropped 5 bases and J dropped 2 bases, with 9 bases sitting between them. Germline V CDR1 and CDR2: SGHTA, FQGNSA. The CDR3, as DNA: TGTGCCAGCAGCCACCCGCAAAACTATGGCTACACCTTC. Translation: CASSHPQNYGYTF.

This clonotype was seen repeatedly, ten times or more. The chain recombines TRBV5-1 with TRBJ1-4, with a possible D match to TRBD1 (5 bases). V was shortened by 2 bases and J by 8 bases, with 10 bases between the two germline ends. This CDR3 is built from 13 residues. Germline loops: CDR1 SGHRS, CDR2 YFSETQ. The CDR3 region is CASSFGGNEKLFF. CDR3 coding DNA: TGCGCCAGCAGCTTTGGGGGGAACGAAAAACTGTTTTTT.

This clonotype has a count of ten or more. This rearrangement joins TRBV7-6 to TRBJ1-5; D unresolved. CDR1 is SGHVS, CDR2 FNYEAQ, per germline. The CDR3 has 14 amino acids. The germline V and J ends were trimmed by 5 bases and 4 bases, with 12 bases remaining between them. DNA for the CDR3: TGTGCCAGCAGCCCGGGAGTTGGAAATCAGCCCCAGCATTTT. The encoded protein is CASSPGVGNQPQHF.

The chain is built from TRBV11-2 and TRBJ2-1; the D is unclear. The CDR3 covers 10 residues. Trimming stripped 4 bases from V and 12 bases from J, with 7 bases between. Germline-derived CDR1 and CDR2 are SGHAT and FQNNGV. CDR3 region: CASSSHGQFF. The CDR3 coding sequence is TGTGCCAGCAGCTCCCACGGGCAGTTCTTC.

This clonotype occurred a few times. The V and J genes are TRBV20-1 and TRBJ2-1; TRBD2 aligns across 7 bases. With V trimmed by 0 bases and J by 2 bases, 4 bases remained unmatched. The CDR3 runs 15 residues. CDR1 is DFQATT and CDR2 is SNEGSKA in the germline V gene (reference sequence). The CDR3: CSARDLLAAYNEQFF. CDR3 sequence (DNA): TGCAGTGCTAGAGATCTCCTAGCGGCCTACAATGAGCAGTTCTTC.

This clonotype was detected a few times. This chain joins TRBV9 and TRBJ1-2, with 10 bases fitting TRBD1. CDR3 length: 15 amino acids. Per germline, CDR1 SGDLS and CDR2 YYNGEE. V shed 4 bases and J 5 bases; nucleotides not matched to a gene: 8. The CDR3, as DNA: TGTGCCAGCAGCCCGGGGGACAGGGGAGCTTATGGCTACACCTTC. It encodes CASSPGDRGAYGYTF.

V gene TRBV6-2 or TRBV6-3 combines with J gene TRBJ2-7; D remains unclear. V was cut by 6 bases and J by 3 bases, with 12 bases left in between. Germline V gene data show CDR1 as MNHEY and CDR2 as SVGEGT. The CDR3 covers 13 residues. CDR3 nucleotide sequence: TGTGCCAGCAGCACCAGCGAGGTCTACGAGCAGTACTTC. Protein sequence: CASSTSEVYEQYF.

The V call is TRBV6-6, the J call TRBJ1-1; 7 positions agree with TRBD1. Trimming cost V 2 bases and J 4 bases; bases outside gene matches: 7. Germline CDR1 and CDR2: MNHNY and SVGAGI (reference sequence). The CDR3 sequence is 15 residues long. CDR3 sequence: CASSYGTGVGTEAFF. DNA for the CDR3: TGTGCCAGCAGTTACGGTACAGGGGTTGGCACTGAAGCTTTCTTT.

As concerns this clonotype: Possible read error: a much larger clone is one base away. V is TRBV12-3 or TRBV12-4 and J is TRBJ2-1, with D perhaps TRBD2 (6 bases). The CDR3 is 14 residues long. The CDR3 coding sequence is TGTGCCAGCAGTCGGCGGGACGCCGGCAATGGGCAGTTCTTC. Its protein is CASSRRDAGNGQFF.

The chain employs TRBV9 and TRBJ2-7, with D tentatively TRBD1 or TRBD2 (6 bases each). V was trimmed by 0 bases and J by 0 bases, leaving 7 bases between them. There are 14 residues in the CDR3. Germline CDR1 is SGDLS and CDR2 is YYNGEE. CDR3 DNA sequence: TGTGCCAGCAGCGTAGCGGGGGCCTCCTACGAGCAGTACTTC. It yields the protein CASSVAGASYEQYF.

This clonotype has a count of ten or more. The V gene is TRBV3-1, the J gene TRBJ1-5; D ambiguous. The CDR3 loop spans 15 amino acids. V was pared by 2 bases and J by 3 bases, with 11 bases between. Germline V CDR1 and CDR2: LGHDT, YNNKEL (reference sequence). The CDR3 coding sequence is TGTGCCAGCAGCCAAAGTTTGGGGAACAATCAGCCCCAGCATTTT. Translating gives CASSQSLGNNQPQHF.

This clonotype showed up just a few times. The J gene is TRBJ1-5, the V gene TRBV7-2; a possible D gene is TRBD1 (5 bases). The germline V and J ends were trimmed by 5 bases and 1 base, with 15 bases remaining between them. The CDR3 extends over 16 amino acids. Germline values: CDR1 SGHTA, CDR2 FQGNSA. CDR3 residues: CASSPPGGASNQPQHF. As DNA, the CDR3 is TGTGCCAGCAGCCCCCCAGGCGGGGCCAGCAATCAGCCCCAGCATTTT.

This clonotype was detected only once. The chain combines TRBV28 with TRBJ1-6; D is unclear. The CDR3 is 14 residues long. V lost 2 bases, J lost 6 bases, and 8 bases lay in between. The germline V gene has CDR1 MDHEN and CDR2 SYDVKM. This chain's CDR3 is CASSLETLNSPLHF. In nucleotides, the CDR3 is TGTGCCAGCAGTTTAGAGACCCTTAATTCACCCCTCCACTTT.

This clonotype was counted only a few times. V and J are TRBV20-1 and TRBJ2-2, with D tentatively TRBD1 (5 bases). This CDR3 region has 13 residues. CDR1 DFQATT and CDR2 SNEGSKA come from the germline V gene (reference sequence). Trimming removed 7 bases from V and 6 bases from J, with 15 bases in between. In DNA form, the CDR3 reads TGCAGTGTCACAGGCAAGATAGCCGGGGAGCTGTTTTTT. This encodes CSVTGKIAGELFF.